The 12 T cell receptor beta chains below all came from one sample that was sequenced in a study of CD4 T cells in relation to SARS-CoV-2 and coronaviruses (dated by TCRdb to the early 2020s). Libraries were built with the immunoSEQ multiplex PCR assay. Here the immuneACCESS table is served through TCRdb, limited to in-frame sequences with V and J called. Missing clones are a known gap in these copies; in checked studies unresolved V genes cover under half, and the rest lacks a known reason. This sample gives around 54,000 clones in total; about 91% of them show up just once. The ten largest clones add up to roughly 0.37% of the sample. The sequenced material came from naive CD4+ T cells from PBMCs. Sample cell subset or site, as interpreted from the label and publication: naive CD4+ T cells isolated by negative enrichment. The receptors here all came from an adult with COVID-19.

The rearrangement links TRBV28 to TRBJ2-7; a weak D match, TRBD2 (7 bases). Trimming pared 2 bases from V and 1 base from J, leaving 18 bases between. The CDR3 runs 17 residues. Looked up from germline, CDR1 is MDHEN and CDR2 is SYDVKM. The DNA of the CDR3 is TGTGCCAGCAGTTTAAAGGTGCCGGGGGGCTGGTCCTACGAGCAGTACTTC. This encodes CASSLKVPGGWSYEQYF.

The rearrangement joins TRBV5-8 to TRBJ2-1, with 7 nucleotides matching TRBD2. With 4 bases clipped from V and 1 base from J, the junction kept 11 bases outside the gene matches. CDR1 is SGHTS and CDR2 is YDEGEE in the germline V gene. The length of the CDR3 is 17 residues. This chain's CDR3 is CASSPGHLAASYNEQFF. CDR3 nucleotide sequence: TGTGCCAGCAGCCCCGGCCACCTAGCGGCGTCCTACAATGAGCAGTTCTTC.

This rearrangement joins TRBV7-2 to TRBJ2-4; a weak D match, TRBD1 (7 bases). CDR1 is SGHTA, CDR2 FQGNSA, per germline. Between the trimmed V and J ends, which lost 2 bases and 5 bases, there was a span of 16 bases. The CDR3 consists of 16 residues. The CDR3 coding sequence is TGTGCCAGCAGCTTAAATATGGGCGGGACAGAAAACATTCAGTACTTC. This codes for CASSLNMGGTENIQYF. The full variable domain, with the rest looked up from reference TRBV7-2 and TRBJ2-4, is GAGVSQSPSNKVTEKGKDVELRCDPISGHTALYWYRQSLGQGLEFLIYFQGNSAPDKSGLPSDRFSAERTGGSVSTLTIQRTQQEDSAVYLCASSLNMGGTENIQYFGAGTRLSVL.

The V gene is TRBV6-1, the J gene TRBJ2-2, with D tentatively TRBD2 (5 bases). Germline loops: CDR1 MNHNS, CDR2 SASEGT. This CDR3 spans 17 amino acids. V was trimmed by 3 bases and J by 4 bases, leaving 18 bases between them. The CDR3 region is CASSELAGAPSTGELFF. The CDR3, as DNA: TGTGCCAGCAGTGAGCTAGCCGGAGCCCCCTCCACCGGGGAGCTGTTTTTT.

The J gene is TRBJ2-1, the V gene TRBV18; 7 nucleotides align to TRBD2. The V segment lost 2 bases and the J segment 0 bases; nucleotides outside the gene matches: 10. The CDR3 covers 18 residues. Germline V CDR1 and CDR2: KGHSH, LQKENI. The CDR3 coding sequence is TGTGCCAGCTCACCATTTAGGGGAGCGGGGCCCTCCTACAATGAGCAGTTCTTC. It codes for CASSPFRGAGPSYNEQFF.

This clone came up once. V usage is TRBV2 and J usage is TRBJ1-5; the D gene is possibly TRBD1 (5 bases). V lost 5 bases to trimming and J lost 5 bases, with 10 bases between them. Germline V gene data show CDR1 as SNHLY and CDR2 as FYNNEI. The CDR3 contains 13 residues. CDR3 sequence (DNA): TGTGCCAGCAGTATAGGGACCGATCAGCCCCAGCATTTT. Translating it yields CASSIGTDQPQHF. The full variable domain, completed using reference TRBV2 and TRBJ1-5, is EPEVTQTPSHQVTQMGQEVILRCVPISNHLYFYWYRQILGQKVEFLVSFYNNEISEKSEIFDDQFSVERPDGSNFTLKIRSTKLEDSAMYFCASSIGTDQPQHFGDGTRLSIL.

The CDR3 region has the DNA TGTGCCAGCAGCCAAGTATCACGTACAACCGGGGAGCTGTTTTTT. This codes for CASSQVSRTTGELFF. This chain connects TRBV4-2 to TRBJ2-2; D not certain. The CDR3 totals 15 residues. Per germline, CDR1 LGHNA and CDR2 YNFKEQ. V shed 1 base and J shed 5 bases, with 11 bases lying between them.

This chain connects TRBV18 to TRBJ2-7; D is perhaps TRBD2 (6 bases). The CDR3 contains 16 residues. V gave up 2 bases and J gave up 4 bases, with 18 bases separating them. Germline CDR1 is KGHSH and CDR2 is LQKENI. The DNA for the CDR3 is TGTGCCAGCTCACCAGCAAGTAGGAGGGCCGTATACGAGCAGTACTTC. This gives the protein CASSPASRRAVYEQYF.

The chain joins TRBV3-1 (or the pseudogene TRBV3-2) to TRBJ2-1; D ambiguous. The V gene lost 0 bases and the J gene lost 5 bases, with 14 bases spanning the gap. The germline CDR1 and CDR2 sequences are LGHDT and YNNKEL (reference sequence). The CDR3 has 16 amino acids. The CDR3 region has the DNA TGTGCCAGCAGCCAAGATGTAGCCCGCCCCAACAATGAGCAGTTCTTC. Amino acids: CASSQDVARPNNEQFF.

The genes are TRBV27 and TRBJ2-6; no clear D. The CDR3 runs to 13 residues. Germline V lookup: CDR1 MNHEY, CDR2 SMNVEV (reference sequence). V gave up 3 bases and J gave up 2 bases, with 2 bases separating them. The CDR3 sequence: CASSFPGANVLTF. For the CDR3, the DNA is TGTGCCAGCAGTTTCCCTGGGGCCAACGTCCTGACTTTC. Combining the CDR3 with reference TRBV27 and TRBJ2-6 gives the whole variable domain EAQVTQNPRYLITVTGKKLTVTCSQNMNHEYMSWYRQDPGLGLRQIYYSMNVEVTDKGDVPEGYKVSRKEKRNFPLILESPSPNQTSLYFCASSFPGANVLTFGAGSRLTVL.

This clone was observed a single time. V is TRBV30 and J is TRBJ2-1; D remains unclear. This CDR3 comprises 13 residues. Germline loops: CDR1 GTSNPN, CDR2 SVGIG (reference sequence). Trimming pared 1 base from V and 0 bases from J, leaving 4 bases between. CDR3 residues: CAWSAHSYNEQFF. In DNA, the CDR3 is TGTGCCTGGAGTGCGCACTCCTACAATGAGCAGTTCTTC.

J is TRBJ2-7 and V is TRBV28; tentatively, D is TRBD1 (5 bases). Germline V gene data show CDR1 as MDHEN and CDR2 as SYDVKM. The V end was cut by 1 base, the J end by 2 bases, with 9 bases between. The CDR3 contains 14 residues. The CDR3 loop is CASSLSGLPYEQYF. The CDR3 DNA follows: TGTGCCAGCAGTTTATCAGGGTTGCCCTACGAGCAGTACTTC.